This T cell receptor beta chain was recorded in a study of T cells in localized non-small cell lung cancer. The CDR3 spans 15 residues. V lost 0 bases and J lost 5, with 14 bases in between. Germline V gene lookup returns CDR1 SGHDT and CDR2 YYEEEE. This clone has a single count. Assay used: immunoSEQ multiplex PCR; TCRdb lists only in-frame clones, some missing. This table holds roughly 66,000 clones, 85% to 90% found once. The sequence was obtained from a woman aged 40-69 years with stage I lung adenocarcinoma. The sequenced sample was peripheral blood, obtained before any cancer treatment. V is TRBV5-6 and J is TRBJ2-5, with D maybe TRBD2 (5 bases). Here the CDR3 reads CASSLVGLVQETQYF. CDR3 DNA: TGTGCCAGCAGCTTGGTCGGACTGGTTCAGGAGACCCAGTACTTC.